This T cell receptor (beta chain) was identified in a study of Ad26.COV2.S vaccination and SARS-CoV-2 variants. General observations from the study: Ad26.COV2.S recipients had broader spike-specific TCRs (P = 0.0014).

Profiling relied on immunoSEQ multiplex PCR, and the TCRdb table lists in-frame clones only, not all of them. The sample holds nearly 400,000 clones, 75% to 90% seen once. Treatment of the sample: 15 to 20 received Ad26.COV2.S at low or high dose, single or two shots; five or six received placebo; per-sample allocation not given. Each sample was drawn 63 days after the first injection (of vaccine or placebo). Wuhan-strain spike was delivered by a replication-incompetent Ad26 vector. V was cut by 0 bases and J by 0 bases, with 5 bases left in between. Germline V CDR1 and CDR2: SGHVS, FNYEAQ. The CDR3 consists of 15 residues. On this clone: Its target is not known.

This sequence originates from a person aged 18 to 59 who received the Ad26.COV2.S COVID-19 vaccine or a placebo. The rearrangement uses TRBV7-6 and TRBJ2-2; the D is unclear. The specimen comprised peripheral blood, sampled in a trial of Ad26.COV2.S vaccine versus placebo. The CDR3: CASSLAASNTGELFF. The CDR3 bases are TGTGCCAGCAGCTTAGCAGCCTCGAACACCGGGGAGCTGTTTTTT.